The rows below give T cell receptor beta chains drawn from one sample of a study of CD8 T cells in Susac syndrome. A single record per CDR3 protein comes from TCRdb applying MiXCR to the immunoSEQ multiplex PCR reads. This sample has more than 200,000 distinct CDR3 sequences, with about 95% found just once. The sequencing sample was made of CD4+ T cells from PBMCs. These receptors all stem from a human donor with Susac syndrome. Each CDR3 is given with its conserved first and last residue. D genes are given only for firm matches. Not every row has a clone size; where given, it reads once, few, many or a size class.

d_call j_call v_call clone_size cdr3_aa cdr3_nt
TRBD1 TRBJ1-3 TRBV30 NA CAWASGQSRNTIYF TGTGCCTGGGCTTCGGGACAGTCCCGAAACACCATATATTTT
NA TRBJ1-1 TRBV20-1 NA CSAITGAQDTEAFF TGCAGTGCCATCACGGGGGCGCAGGACACTGAAGCTTTCTTT
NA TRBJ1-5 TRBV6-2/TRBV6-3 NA CASSPWGEKDQPQHF TGTGCCAGCAGTCCATGGGGCGAAAAGGATCAGCCCCAGCATTTT
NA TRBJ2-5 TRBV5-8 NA CASSTRDFLQETQYF TGTGCCAGCAGCACCCGGGACTTTCTCCAAGAGACCCAGTACTTC
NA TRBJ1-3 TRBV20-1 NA CSASQARAGNTIYF TGCAGTGCTAGTCAGGCCCGAGCGGGAAACACCATATATTTT
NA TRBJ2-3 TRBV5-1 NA CASSAGLGTDTQYF TGCGCCAGCAGCGCCGGACTCGGGACAGATACGCAGTATTTT
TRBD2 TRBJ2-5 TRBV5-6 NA CASSLERGGAQYF TGTGCCAGCAGCTTGGAGCGGGGTGGGGCCCAGTACTTC
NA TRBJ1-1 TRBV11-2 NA CASGRGLGTEAFF TGTGCCAGCGGAAGGGGCCTAGGCACTGAAGCTTTCTTT
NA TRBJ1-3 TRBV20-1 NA CSAPGSFSGNTIYF TGCAGTGCCCCGGGGTCCTTCTCTGGAAACACCATATATTTT
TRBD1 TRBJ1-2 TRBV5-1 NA CASSPGGTGGGYTF TGCGCCAGCAGCCCAGGGGGGACCGGCGGCGGCTACACCTTC
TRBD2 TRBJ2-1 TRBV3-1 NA CASSQDRLAGSSYNEQFF TGTGCCAGCAGCCAAGATAGGCTAGCGGGGAGTTCCTACAATGAGCAGTTCTTC
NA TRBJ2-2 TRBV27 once CASSLGGMNTGELFF TGTGCCAGCAGTCTCGGGGGTATGAACACCGGGGAGCTGTTTTTT
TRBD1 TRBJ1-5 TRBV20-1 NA CSALGDREEINQPQHF TGCAGTGCCCTGGGGGACAGGGAGGAGATCAATCAGCCCCAGCATTTT
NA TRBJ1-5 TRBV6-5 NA CASSFSGDGDQPQHF TGTGCCAGCAGTTTTAGTGGGGACGGAGATCAGCCCCAGCATTTT
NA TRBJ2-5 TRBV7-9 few CASSSPQGETQYF TGTGCCAGCAGCTCCCCTCAAGGAGAGACCCAGTACTTC
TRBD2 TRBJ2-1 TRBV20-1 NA CSAIGAGGSSSYNEQFF TGCAGTGCAATCGGAGCGGGGGGGTCGAGCTCCTACAATGAGCAGTTCTTC
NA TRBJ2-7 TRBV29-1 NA CSVRFRRFRGYEQYF TGCAGCGTGCGATTCAGAAGGTTCAGGGGTTACGAGCAGTACTTC
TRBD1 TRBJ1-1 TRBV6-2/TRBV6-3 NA CASSGSGTANTEAFF TGTGCCAGCAGTGGATCCGGGACAGCGAACACTGAAGCTTTCTTT
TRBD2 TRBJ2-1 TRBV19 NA CASSTGLAGDNEQFF TGTGCCAGTAGTACAGGACTAGCGGGAGACAATGAGCAGTTCTTC
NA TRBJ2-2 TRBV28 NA CASSSPGQNGGELFF TGTGCCAGCAGTAGCCCTGGACAGAACGGTGGGGAGCTGTTTTTT
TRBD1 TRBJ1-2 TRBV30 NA CACQGGRYGYTF TGTGCCTGTCAGGGGGGCCGCTATGGCTACACCTTC
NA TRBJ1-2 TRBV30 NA CAWGTTNGGYTF TGTGCCTGGGGGACAACTAACGGTGGCTACACCTTC
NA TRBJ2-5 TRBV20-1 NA CSPRGVETQYF TGCAGCCCCAGGGGGGTAGAGACCCAGTACTTC
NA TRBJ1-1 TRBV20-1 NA CSAVRDPGGITEAFF TGCAGTGCCGTCCGGGACCCTGGAGGTATCACTGAAGCTTTCTTT
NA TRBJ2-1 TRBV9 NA CASSVALRGSRDEQFF TGTGCCAGCAGCGTAGCTCTCCGGGGGTCTAGGGATGAGCAGTTCTTC
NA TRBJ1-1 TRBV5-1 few CASSLDANTEAFF TGCGCCAGCAGCTTGGATGCGAACACTGAAGCTTTCTTT
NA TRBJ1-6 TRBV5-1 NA CASSLVSANSPLHF TGCGCCAGCAGCTTGGTCTCGGCAAATTCACCCCTCCACTTT
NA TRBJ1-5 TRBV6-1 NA CASTGDLWGNQPQHF TGTGCCAGCACCGGGGACTTGTGGGGGAATCAGCCCCAGCATTTT
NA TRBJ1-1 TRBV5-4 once CASSLVGGRGTEAFF TGTGCCAGCAGCTTGGTGGGGGGGCGAGGGACTGAAGCTTTCTTT
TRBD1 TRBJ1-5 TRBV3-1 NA CASSYGQDNQPQHF TGTGCCAGCAGCTACGGACAGGACAATCAGCCCCAGCATTTT
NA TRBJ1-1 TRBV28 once CASSLGTPVEAFF TGTGCCAGCAGTTTAGGGACACCAGTTGAAGCTTTCTTT
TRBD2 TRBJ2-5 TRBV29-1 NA CSALGGLETQYF TGCAGCGCCCTGGGGGGGTTGGAGACCCAGTACTTC
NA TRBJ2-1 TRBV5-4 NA CASTNPGVGGKSEQFF TGTGCCAGCACCAACCCTGGAGTCGGAGGAAAATCCGAGCAGTTCTTC
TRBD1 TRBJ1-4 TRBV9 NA CASSGRQGGGEKLFF TGTGCCAGCAGCGGCCGACAGGGGGGAGGTGAAAAACTGTTTTTT
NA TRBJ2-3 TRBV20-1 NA CSASILTSTDTQYF TGCAGTGCTAGTATACTGACGAGCACAGATACGCAGTATTTT
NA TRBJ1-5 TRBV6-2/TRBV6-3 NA CASSYSGQYQPQHF TGTGCCAGCAGTTACAGCGGCCAGTATCAGCCCCAGCATTTT
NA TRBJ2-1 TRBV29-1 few CSVEDRVGEQFF TGCAGCGTTGAAGATCGTGTAGGCGAGCAGTTCTTC
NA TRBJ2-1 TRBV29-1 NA CSVAPDVSSYNEQFF TGCAGCGTTGCCCCGGACGTGAGCTCCTACAATGAGCAGTTCTTC
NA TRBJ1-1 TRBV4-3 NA CASSSGGQGNTEAFF TGCGCCAGCAGCTCTGGGGGGCAGGGGAACACTGAAGCTTTCTTT